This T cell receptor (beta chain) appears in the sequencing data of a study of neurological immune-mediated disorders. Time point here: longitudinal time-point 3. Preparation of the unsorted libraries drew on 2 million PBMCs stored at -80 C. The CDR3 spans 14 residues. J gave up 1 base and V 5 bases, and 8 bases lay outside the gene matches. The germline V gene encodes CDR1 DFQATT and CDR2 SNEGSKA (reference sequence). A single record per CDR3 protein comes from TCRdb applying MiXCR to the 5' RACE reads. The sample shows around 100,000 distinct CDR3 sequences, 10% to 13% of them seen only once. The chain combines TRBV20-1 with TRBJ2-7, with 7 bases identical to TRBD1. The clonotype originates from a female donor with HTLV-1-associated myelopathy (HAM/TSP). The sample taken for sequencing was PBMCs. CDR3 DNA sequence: TGCAGTGCTCCGAAGACAGGGAAATCCTACGAGCAGTACTTC. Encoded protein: CSAPKTGKSYEQYF.